This T cell receptor beta chain stems from a study of Tregs in tolerant kidney transplant recipients. Unstimulated regulatory T cells (CD4+CD25+CD127-), CD4+CD25- non-regulatory cells, CD4 and CD8 cells were FACS-sorted from thawed PBMCs. Findings of the study overall: Tregs expanded with activated donor B cells seemed most donor-specific.

As concerns this clone: Its specificity is unknown.

Only in-frame clones appear in the TCRdb table, and some are missing; sequencing was by immunoSEQ multiplex PCR. The sample records some 100,000 clones, around 91% being singletons. The CDR3 runs to 14 residues. Trimming removed 0 bases from V and 7 bases from J, with 13 bases in between. From germline, CDR1 is SGHRS and CDR2 YFSETQ. Sequencing was performed on CD4+ T cells from blood. The TCR was taken from a human donor in good health. The chain couples TRBV5-1 to TRBJ1-1; D gene uncertain. This CDR3 is CASSLGQRDLEAFF. CDR3 DNA sequence: TGCGCCAGCAGCTTGGGGCAGCGAGACCTTGAAGCTTTCTTT.